These 19 T cell receptor beta chains were all obtained from the same sample, sequenced in a study of regulatory T cells in long-lasting Graves disease. In building TCR beta libraries, iRepertoire HTBI primers were used together with Arm-PCR of CDR3 regions. MiXCR, run by TCRdb on the multiplex PCR reads, gives a single entry per CDR3 protein. The sample has about 320,000 distinct CDR3 sequences, roughly 18% seen once. The time point here: newly diagnosed GD, antithyroid drugs for less than 3 months. RNA extracted from PBMCs served as the sequencing template. The material sequenced was peripheral blood mononuclear cells (PBMCs), taken at new diagnosis, from a patient treated with antithyroid drugs. The receptors originated from a female donor with Graves disease.

The sample holds many counts of this clonotype. The rearrangement joins TRBV27 to TRBJ2-7; D may be TRBD2 (5 bases). CDR1 and CDR2 (germline): MNHEY, SMNVEV (reference sequence). This CDR3 spans 14 amino acids. The germline V and J ends were trimmed by 2 bases and 5 bases, with 13 bases remaining between them. The CDR3 DNA is TGTGCCAGCAGTTTAGGAATAGCCGGGGACGAGCAGTACTTC. Translating gives CASSLGIAGDEQYF.

This clonotype was counted between two and nine times. This rearrangement joins TRBV27 to TRBJ2-1; TRBD2 matches at 13 bases. Per the germline V gene, CDR1 is MNHEY and CDR2 is SMNVEV (reference sequence). The V gene end was trimmed by 4 bases and the J gene end by 4 bases; junction bases not matched to a gene: 4. The CDR3 length is 16 residues. The chain's CDR3 is CASSSGGLAGYNEQFF. DNA of the CDR3: TGTGCCAGCAGTTCTGGGGGACTAGCGGGATACAATGAGCAGTTCTTC.

This clonotype was found many times. CDR3 sequence reads: CASSVPSPGGSYNEQFF. The CDR3 bases are TGTGCCAGCAGTGTACCTTCTCCGGGGGGGTCCTACAATGAGCAGTTCTTC. This chain uses TRBV2 with TRBJ2-1, with TRBD2 matching 8 bases. The germline CDR1 and CDR2 sequences are SNHLY and FYNNEI. The CDR3 consists of 17 residues. With 4 bases clipped from V and 1 base from J, the junction kept 9 bases outside the gene matches. Together with reference TRBV2 and TRBJ2-1, the CDR3 gives the full variable domain: EPEVTQTPSHQVTQMGQEVILRCVPISNHLYFYWYRQILGQKVEFLVSFYNNEISEKSEIFDDQFSVERPDGSNFTLKIRSTKLEDSAMYFCASSVPSPGGSYNEQFFGPGTRLTVL.

This clonotype was picked up many times. This chain uses TRBV6-2 or TRBV6-3 with TRBJ1-4; tentatively, D is TRBD1 (6 bases). Deletions cut 3 bases from V and 4 bases from J, with 12 bases between. The CDR3 contains 15 residues. Germline V gene data show CDR1 as MNHEY and CDR2 as SVGEGT. The CDR3 bases are TGTGCCAGCAGTTATACCAGGGGCCGTAATGAAAAACTGTTTTTT. It encodes CASSYTRGRNEKLFF.

This CDR3 is CASSRAGHYEQYF. The CDR3, as DNA: TGTGCCAGTAGTCGAGCAGGGCACTACGAGCAGTACTTC. The rearrangement links TRBV19 to TRBJ2-7, with D perhaps TRBD1 (5 bases). V lost 5 bases and J lost 3, with 11 bases in between. Germline V gene lookup returns CDR1 LNHDA and CDR2 SQIVND (reference sequence). CDR3 size: 13 residues.

This clonotype was counted between two and nine times. A read error may be the cause here, since a much bigger clone is one base away. In this CDR3 the conserved last residue, phenylalanine or tryptophan, is missing, so a read error is likely. V usage is TRBV3-1 and J usage is TRBJ2-5, with a weak D call TRBD1 (5 bases). Germline CDR1 LGHDT, CDR2 YNNKEL (reference sequence). This CDR3 region has 14 residues. Trimming cost V 3 bases and J 3 bases, with 11 bases left between them. The CDR3 spells CASSHVAGKETQYL. The CDR3 nucleotides are TGTGCCAGCAGCCATGTCGCAGGGAAAGAGACCCAGTACCTC.

The V and J genes are TRBV11-2 and TRBJ2-5; D remains unclear. The J call may be incorrect, as the DNA end agrees better with TRBJ2-1. Germline CDR1 is SGHAT and CDR2 is FQNNGV. The CDR3 runs to 11 residues. The CDR3 region has the DNA TGTGCCAGCAGCCAAGCCGGGGAGCAGTTCTTC. Protein product: CASSQAGEQFF.

The J gene is TRBJ2-1, the V gene TRBV6-5; D tentatively reads TRBD1 or TRBD2 (11 bases each). This CDR3 is built from 19 residues. Germline lookup yields CDR1 MNHEY and CDR2 SVGAGI. The V and J ends lost 4 bases and 9 bases respectively, with 31 bases between them. The CDR3 DNA sequence: TGTGCCAGCAGTTTCGGGACAGGGGGGACTAGCGGTGCGTGGGTTGAGCAGTTCTTC. Residues: CASSFGTGGTSGAWVEQFF.

This clonotype was observed a handful of times. This chain uses TRBV6-2 or TRBV6-3 with TRBJ2-1; 7 bases match TRBD2. There are 17 residues in the CDR3. After removal of 2 bases from V and 8 bases from J, the junction contained 15 bases not matched to a gene. The germline V gene encodes CDR1 MNHEY and CDR2 SVGEGT. CDR3 nucleotide sequence: TGTGCCAGCAGTTACAAACGGCCCAAAGGGAGGGGCGATGAGCAGTTCTTC. This sequence encodes CASSYKRPKGRGDEQFF.

This clonotype was detected many times. The J gene is TRBJ2-7, the V gene TRBV18; 9 bases are shared with TRBD2. The CDR3 runs to 17 residues. From germline, CDR1 is KGHSH and CDR2 LQKENI. Germline trimming cut 6 bases from V and 5 bases from J; bases unmatched to any gene: 17. In DNA, the CDR3 is TGTGCCAGCTCGTCCAGGGTCGGAGCGGGAGGTCACCACGAGCAGTACTTC. It codes for CASSSRVGAGGHHEQYF.

The J gene is TRBJ2-1, the V gene TRBV5-4, with 8 nucleotides matching TRBD1. CDR1 SGHNT and CDR2 YYREEE come from the germline V gene (reference sequence). Germline trimming cut 2 bases from V and 13 bases from J; bases unmatched to any gene: 8. The CDR3 consists of 13 residues. The CDR3 DNA reads TGTGCCAGCAGCTTACTAATGGACAGGGCACAGTTCTTC. Its protein product is CASSLLMDRAQFF.

To note about this clonotype: A much more abundant neighbour one base away suggests this may be a read error. CDR3 coding DNA: TGTGCCAGCAGCCATTCACCTAATTCACCCCTCCAATTT. Protein: CASSHSPNSPLQF. The rearrangement joins TRBV5-1 to TRBJ1-6; D gene uncertain. This CDR3 has 13 residues. The V gene's germline CDR1 is SGHRS and CDR2 YFSETQ.

This clonotype was counted a few times. The V gene is TRBV6-1, the J gene TRBJ1-1, with TRBD1 matching 9 bases. The CDR3 runs to 14 residues. Germline V gene sequence: CDR1 MNHNS, CDR2 SASEGT. After removal of 6 bases from V and 5 bases from J, the junction contained 7 bases not matched to a gene. CDR3 nucleotide sequence: TGTGCCAGCAGAGCCGGGACAGGGAAAACTGAAGCTTTCTTT. It is translated as CASRAGTGKTEAFF.

The table lists this clonotype with many counts. This chain joins TRBV11-2 and TRBJ2-7; no firm D call. This CDR3 spans 12 amino acids. The V end lost 5 bases, the J end lost 4 bases, and 9 bases lay between the germline ends. Germline V gives CDR1 SGHAT, CDR2 FQNNGV. The CDR3 nucleotides read TGTGCCAGCAGCCCGCGTAGGTACGAGCAGTACTTC. Translating it yields CASSPRRYEQYF. The entire variable domain, with the rest obtained from reference TRBV11-2 and TRBJ2-7, is as follows: EAGVAQSPRYKIIEKRQSVAFWCNPISGHATLYWYQQILGQGPKLLIQFQNNGVVDDSQLPKDRFSAERLKGVDSTLKIQPAKLEDSAVYLCASSPRRYEQYFGPGTRLTVT.

This rearrangement joins TRBV27 to TRBJ2-1; D remains ambiguous. This CDR3 is 14 amino acids long. Germline V gives CDR1 MNHEY, CDR2 SMNVEV (reference sequence). Trimming removed 5 bases at V and 9 bases at J, with 17 bases between. CDR3 residues: CASSPIDLVGEQFF. The CDR3 DNA reads TGTGCCAGCAGTCCGATTGACCTGGTCGGTGAGCAGTTCTTC.

This clonotype was recorded at least ten times. The J gene is TRBJ2-3, the V gene TRBV6-5; D not resolved. Germline V gene data show CDR1 as MNHEY and CDR2 as SVGAGI. V dropped 2 bases and J dropped 1 base, with 10 bases sitting between them. The CDR3 length is 15 residues. CDR3 nucleotide sequence: TGTGCCAGCAGTTACGGCTGGTCGGGCACAGATACGCAGTATTTT. Its translation: CASSYGWSGTDTQYF.

This chain joins TRBV10-3 and TRBJ1-1; 10 nucleotides line up with TRBD1. Unmatched junction bases numbered 2, after V lost 5 bases and J lost 2 bases. The CDR3 consists of 14 residues. In germline, CDR1 is ENHRY, CDR2 SYGVKD. DNA for the CDR3: TGTGCCATCAGTCAGACAGGGGGCAACACTGAAGCTTTCTTT. It yields the protein CAISQTGGNTEAFF.

This clonotype was detected many times. The chain joins TRBV6-1 to TRBJ2-7; 10 nucleotides line up with TRBD1. The CDR3 length is 13 residues. The J segment lost 4 bases and the V segment lost 8 bases, leaving 5 bases of the junction unmatched. The germline V gene encodes CDR1 MNHNS and CDR2 SASEGT. CDR3 sequence reads: CASRTGGTYEQYF. The DNA of the CDR3 is TGTGCCAGCCGGACAGGGGGAACTTACGAGCAGTACTTC.

This clonotype was seen ten or more times. V and J are TRBV11-2 and TRBJ1-2, with D perhaps TRBD1 (5 bases). CDR1 SGHAT and CDR2 FQNNGV come from the germline V gene. V was shortened by 3 bases and J by 3 bases, with 11 bases between the two germline ends. The CDR3 length is 14 residues. The CDR3, as DNA: TGTGCCAGCAGCTTCATGGGGCAGGACTATGGCTACACCTTC. Translating gives CASSFMGQDYGYTF. The whole variable domain, remainder taken from reference TRBV11-2 and TRBJ1-2, is EAGVAQSPRYKIIEKRQSVAFWCNPISGHATLYWYQQILGQGPKLLIQFQNNGVVDDSQLPKDRFSAERLKGVDSTLKIQPAKLEDSAVYLCASSFMGQDYGYTFGSGTRLTVV.